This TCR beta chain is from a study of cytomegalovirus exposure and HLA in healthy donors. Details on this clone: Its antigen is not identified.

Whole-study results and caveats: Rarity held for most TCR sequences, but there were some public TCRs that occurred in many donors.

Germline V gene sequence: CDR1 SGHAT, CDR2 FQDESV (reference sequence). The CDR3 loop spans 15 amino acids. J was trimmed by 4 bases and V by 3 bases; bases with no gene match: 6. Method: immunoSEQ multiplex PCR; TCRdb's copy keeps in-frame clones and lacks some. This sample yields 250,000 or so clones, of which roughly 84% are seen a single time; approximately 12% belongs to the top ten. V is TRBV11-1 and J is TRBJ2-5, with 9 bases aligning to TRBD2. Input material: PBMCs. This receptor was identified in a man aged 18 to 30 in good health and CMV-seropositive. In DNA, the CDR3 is TGTGCCAGCAGCTTTAGCGGGAGTGGTCTAGAGACCCAGTACTTC. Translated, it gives CASSFSGSGLETQYF.